This T cell receptor (beta chain) originates from a study of cytomegalovirus exposure and HLA in healthy donors. 60 Vbeta and 13 Jbeta primers were used in PCR. Assay: immunoSEQ multiplex PCR; the TCRdb copy retains only in-frame clones and omits some. The data contain 110,000 or so clones, approximately 75% of them singletons. Trimming cost V 8 bases and J 4 bases, with 15 bases left between them. This CDR3 comprises 14 residues. Germline CDR1 reads SGHNT; CDR2 reads YYREEE (reference sequence). The material sequenced was PBMCs. The clonotype was recovered from a middle-aged man in good health and CMV-seronegative. The chain links TRBV5-4 to TRBJ2-2; perhaps TRBD2 as D (6 bases). CDR3 in amino acids: CASSSLASTGELFF. The CDR3, as DNA: TGTGCCAGTTCGTCACTAGCTAGCACCGGGGAGCTGTTTTTT.